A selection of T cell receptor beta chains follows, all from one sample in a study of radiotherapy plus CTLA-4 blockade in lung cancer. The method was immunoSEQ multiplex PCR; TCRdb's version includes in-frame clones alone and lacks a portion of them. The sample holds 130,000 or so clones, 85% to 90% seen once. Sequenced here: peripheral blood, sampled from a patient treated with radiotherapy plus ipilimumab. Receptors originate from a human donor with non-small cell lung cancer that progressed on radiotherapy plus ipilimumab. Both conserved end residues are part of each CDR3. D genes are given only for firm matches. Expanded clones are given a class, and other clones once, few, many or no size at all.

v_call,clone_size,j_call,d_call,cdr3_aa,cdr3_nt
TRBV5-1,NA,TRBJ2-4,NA,CASSLGIAKNIQYF,TGCGCCAGCAGCTTGGGGATAGCCAAAAACATTCAGTACTTC
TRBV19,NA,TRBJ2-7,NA,CASSIFFGSGRGNYEQYF,TGTGCCAGTAGTATATTCTTTGGGTCGGGCCGGGGAAACTACGAGCAGTACTTC
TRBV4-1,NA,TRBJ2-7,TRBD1,CASSQDTGQGTEQYF,TGCGCCAGCAGCCAAGATACAGGACAGGGGACCGAGCAGTACTTC
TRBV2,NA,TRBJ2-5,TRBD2,CASSPPTSGRETQYF,TGTGCCAGCAGCCCCCCGACTAGCGGGAGGGAGACCCAGTACTTC
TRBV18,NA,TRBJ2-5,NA,CASSDLFSETQYF,TGTGCCAGCTCGGACTTGTTTTCTGAGACCCAGTACTTC
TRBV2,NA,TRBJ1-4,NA,CASSAMNRDNEKLFF,TGTGCCAGCAGTGCGATGAACAGGGACAATGAAAAACTGTTTTTT
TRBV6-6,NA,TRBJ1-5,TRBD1,CASSPGTGGHQPQHF,TGTGCCAGCAGTCCCGGGACAGGGGGACATCAGCCCCAGCATTTT
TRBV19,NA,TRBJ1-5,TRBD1,CASSHEDRGKQPQHF,TGTGCCAGTAGTCACGAGGACAGGGGAAAACAGCCCCAGCATTTT
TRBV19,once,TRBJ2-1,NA,CASSFGPDYQQFF,TGTGCCAGTAGTTTTGGGCCCGACTACCAGCAGTTCTTC
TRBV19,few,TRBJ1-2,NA,CASSADRLYTF,TGTGCCAGTAGCGCTGACAGGCTCTACACCTTC
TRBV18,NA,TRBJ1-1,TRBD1,CASSPLQGGFSEAFF,TGTGCCAGCTCACCACTACAGGGGGGGTTTAGTGAAGCTTTCTTT
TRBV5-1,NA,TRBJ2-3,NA,CASSRAATDTQYF,TGCGCCAGCAGCCGTGCCGCCACAGATACGCAGTATTTT
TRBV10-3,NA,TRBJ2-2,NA,CAIRGTDTGELFF,TGTGCCATCCGGGGGACAGACACCGGGGAGCTGTTTTTT
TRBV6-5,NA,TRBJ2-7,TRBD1,CASSYRGRSKDEQYF,TGTGCCAGCAGTTACAGGGGGCGCTCCAAAGACGAGCAGTACTTC
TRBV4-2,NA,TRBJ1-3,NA,CASSQAGTGNTIYF,TGTGCCAGCAGCCAAGCAGGGACAGGAAACACCATATATTTT
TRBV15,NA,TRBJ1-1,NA,CATSRGIGDNTEAFF,TGTGCCACCAGCAGAGGTATAGGGGATAACACTGAAGCTTTCTTT
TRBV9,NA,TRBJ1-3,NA,CASSVGSGNTIYF,TGTGCCAGCAGCGTAGGGTCTGGAAACACCATATATTTT
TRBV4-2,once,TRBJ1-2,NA,CASSHPGRMENGYTF,TGTGCCAGCAGCCACCCGGGAAGAATGGAGAATGGCTACACCTTC
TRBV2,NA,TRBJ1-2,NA,CASRGDGVGYGYTF,TGTGCCAGCAGAGGGGACGGCGTGGGGTATGGCTACACCTTC
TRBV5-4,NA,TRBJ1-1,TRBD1,CASSLSTGVNTEAFF,TGTGCCAGCAGCTTGTCTACAGGGGTGAACACTGAAGCTTTCTTT
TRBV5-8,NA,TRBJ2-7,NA,CASSPRDRWGSFVYEQYF,TGTGCCAGCAGCCCGAGGGATCGGTGGGGAAGCTTCGTCTACGAGCAGTACTTC
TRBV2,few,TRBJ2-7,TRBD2,CASSQLAGGPGEQYF,TGTGCCAGCAGTCAACTAGCGGGAGGGCCGGGGGAGCAGTACTTC
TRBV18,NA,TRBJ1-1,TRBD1,CASSPGGGRDTEAFF,TGTGCCAGCTCACCGGGAGGGGGCCGGGACACTGAAGCTTTCTTT
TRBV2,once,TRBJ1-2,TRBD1,CASSDRQGGNYGYTF,TGTGCCAGCAGTGACAGACAGGGTGGGAACTATGGCTACACCTTC
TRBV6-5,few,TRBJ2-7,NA,CASSYLGPSAGEQYF,TGTGCCAGCAGTTACTTGGGACCCTCGGCGGGCGAGCAGTACTTC
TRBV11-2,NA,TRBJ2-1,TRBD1,CASGLTGAYNEQFF,TGTGCCAGCGGATTGACAGGGGCCTACAATGAGCAGTTCTTC
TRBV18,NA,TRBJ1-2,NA,CASSPTVNRDKGGYTF,TGTGCCAGCTCACCTACAGTTAACCGGGACAAAGGTGGCTACACCTTC
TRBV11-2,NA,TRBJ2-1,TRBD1,CASSLDGTGRDEQFF,TGTGCCAGCAGCTTAGATGGGACAGGGAGAGATGAGCAGTTCTTC